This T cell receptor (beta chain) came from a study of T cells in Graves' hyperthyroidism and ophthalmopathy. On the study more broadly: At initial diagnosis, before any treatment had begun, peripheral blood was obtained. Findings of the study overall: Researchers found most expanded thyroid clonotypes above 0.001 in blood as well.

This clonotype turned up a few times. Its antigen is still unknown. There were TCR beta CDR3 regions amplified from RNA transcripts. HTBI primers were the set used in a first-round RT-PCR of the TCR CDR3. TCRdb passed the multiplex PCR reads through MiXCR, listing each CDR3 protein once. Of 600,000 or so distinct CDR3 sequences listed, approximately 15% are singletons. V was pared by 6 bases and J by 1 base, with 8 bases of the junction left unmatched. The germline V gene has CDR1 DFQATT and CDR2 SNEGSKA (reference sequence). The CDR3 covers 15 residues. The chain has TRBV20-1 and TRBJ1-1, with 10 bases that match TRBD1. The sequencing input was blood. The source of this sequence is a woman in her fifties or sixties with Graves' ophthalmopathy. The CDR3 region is CSAPGQGLGNTEAFF. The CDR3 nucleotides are TGCAGTGCCCCGGGACAGGGGCTCGGGAACACTGAAGCTTTCTTT.